This entry lists 23 T cell receptor beta chains sequenced from one sample in a study of T cells after somatic rescue of genetic block. The protocol was immunoSEQ multiplex PCR, while the TCRdb copy is restricted to in-frame clones and leaves out a portion. The sample carries 55,000 to 70,000 clones, about nine tenths recorded once. The sequenced sample was peripheral blood mononuclear cells (PBMCs). Receptors originate from a man aged 40-49 years.

The chain couples TRBV6-1 to TRBJ2-2, with TRBD1 matching over 10 bases. CDR3 size: 14 residues. Trimming removed 4 bases from V and 5 bases from J; junction bases left unmatched: 1. Germline V CDR1 and CDR2: MNHNS, SASEGT. CDR3 sequence: CASSAGQGTGELFF. Written as DNA, the CDR3 is TGTGCCAGCAGTGCGGGACAGGGGACCGGGGAGCTGTTTTTT.

This sequence joins TRBV5-1 and TRBJ2-1; maybe TRBD2 (6 bases). Germline loops: CDR1 SGHRS, CDR2 YFSETQ. Trimming removed 4 bases at V and 5 bases at J, with 19 bases between. CDR3 length: 16 amino acids. In nucleotides, the CDR3 is TGCGCCAGCAGCAATCCTGGGCGGGGAATTAACAATGAGCAGTTCTTC. As protein: CASSNPGRGINNEQFF.

This clone was observed a handful of times. J is TRBJ2-7 and V is TRBV28; 7 bases map to TRBD1. Per germline, CDR1 MDHEN and CDR2 SYDVKM. J was trimmed by 2 bases and V by 4 bases; bases with no gene match: 11. The length of the CDR3 is 16 residues. DNA for the CDR3: TGTGCCAGCAGTTATCGGGGTAGGGACAGCCCCTACGAGCAGTACTTC. This encodes CASSYRGRDSPYEQYF.

The chain couples TRBV2 to TRBJ1-2; no clear D. Between the trimmed V and J ends, which lost 9 bases and 7 bases, there was a span of 15 bases. Germline lookup yields CDR1 SNHLY and CDR2 FYNNEI. The CDR3 covers 12 residues. CDR3 residues: CASKTGRRGYTF. DNA of the CDR3: TGTGCCAGTAAAACCGGACGGCGTGGCTACACCTTC.

The chain carries TRBV7-8 and TRBJ1-3; D not certain. The V and J ends lost 1 base and 1 base respectively, with 11 bases between them. Germline loops: CDR1 SGHVS, CDR2 FQNEAQ. The CDR3 length is 16 residues. Here the CDR3 DNA reads TGTGCCAGCAGCTTAGGAGTCCAGCTGTCTGGAAACACCATATATTTT. This translates into CASSLGVQLSGNTIYF.

J is TRBJ2-1 and V is TRBV21-1; the table's D gene call, TRBD1, was not cross checked with the DNA. TRBV21-1 is recorded as a pseudogene. The CDR3 consists of 15 residues. In DNA form, the CDR3 reads TGTGCCAGCAGCTTCGACAGGGAGAATAACGATGAGCAGTTCTTC. It translates to CASSFDRENNDEQFF.

The chain joins TRBV5-8 to TRBJ2-4; 10 bases line up with TRBD1. This CDR3 region has 18 residues. Germline CDR1 is SGHTS and CDR2 is YDEGEE. With 4 bases clipped from V and 4 bases from J, the junction kept 14 bases outside the gene matches. This CDR3 is CASSKDRGGLRFKNIQYF. The CDR3 DNA reads TGTGCCAGCAGCAAGGACAGGGGGGGGCTACGGTTTAAAAACATTCAGTACTTC. Full variable domain (outside the CDR3, taken from reference TRBV5-8 and TRBJ2-4): EAGVTQSPTHLIKTRGQQATLRCSPISGHTSVYWYQQALGLGLQFLLWYDEGEERNRGNFPPRFSGRQFPNYSSELNVNALELEDSALYLCASSKDRGGLRFKNIQYFGAGTRLSVL.

The sample holds a few counts of this clone. The chain couples TRBV10-1 to TRBJ2-5, with TRBD2 identical over 7 bases. CDR1 WNHNN and CDR2 SYGVQD come from the germline V gene (reference sequence). With 0 bases clipped from V and 1 base from J, the junction kept 5 bases outside the gene matches. The CDR3 contains 16 residues. The CDR3 nucleotides are TGCGCCAGCAGTGAGTCGGGGTCTAGCGGCCAAGAGACCCAGTACTTC. It translates to CASSESGSSGQETQYF.

The chain employs TRBV6-5 and TRBJ1-5, with unresolved D. The CDR3 is 11 residues long. Germline assignment: CDR1 MNHEY and CDR2 SVGAGI. V lost 5 bases and J 6 bases, leaving 5 bases between the germline ends. Written as DNA, the CDR3 is TGTGCCAGCAGTGACGGTCAGCCCCAGCATTTT. Its protein product is CASSDGQPQHF.

V gene TRBV6-5 combines with J gene TRBJ2-7; tentatively, D is TRBD1 (5 bases). CDR1 is MNHEY and CDR2 is SVGAGI in the germline V gene. This CDR3 comprises 11 residues. The V end was cut by 7 bases, the J end by 9 bases, with 13 bases between. The CDR3 spells CASKDFQGQYF. For the CDR3, the DNA is TGTGCCAGCAAGGATTTCCAGGGGCAGTACTTC.

The rearrangement uses TRBV19 and TRBJ2-5; D is possibly TRBD2 (6 bases). This CDR3 contains 14 residues. Germline V gene sequence: CDR1 LNHDA, CDR2 SQIVND (reference sequence). Between the trimmed V and J ends, which lost 5 bases and 5 bases, there was a span of 15 bases. This CDR3 reads CASSFRAGGETQYF. The DNA for the CDR3 is TGTGCCAGTAGTTTCCGAGCTGGAGGGGAGACCCAGTACTTC.

This chain joins TRBV27 and TRBJ2-1, with 8 bases that match TRBD1. CDR1 is MNHEY and CDR2 is SMNVEV in the germline V gene (reference sequence). V was clipped by 5 bases and J by 4 bases; unmatched bases: 4. The CDR3 totals 14 residues. Here the CDR3 DNA reads TGTGCCAGCAGTCCCAGGACAGGGTACAATGAGCAGTTCTTC. Translated: CASSPRTGYNEQFF.

This chain uses TRBV4-2 with TRBJ1-1; D perhaps matches TRBD1 (6 bases). This CDR3 contains 14 residues. From germline, CDR1 is LGHNA and CDR2 YNFKEQ. V was cut by 4 bases and J by 5 bases, with 14 bases left in between. CDR3 residues: CASSRDRRGTEAFF. The CDR3 DNA sequence: TGTGCCAGCAGCCGAGACAGGAGGGGGACTGAAGCTTTCTTT.

The chain couples TRBV4-1 to TRBJ2-5; D is perhaps TRBD1 or TRBD2 (7 bases each). V was pared by 2 bases and J by 3 bases, with 16 bases between. Germline CDR1 reads MGHRA; CDR2 reads YSYEKL. The CDR3 totals 16 residues. The CDR3 nucleotides read TGCGCCAGCAGCCAACGCGCGGCAGGGGGGGAAGAGACCCAGTACTTC. Translated: CASSQRAAGGEETQYF.

The rearrangement links TRBV28 to TRBJ1-3; D gene uncertain. The CDR3 is made up of 16 amino acids. Trimming took off 3 bases at V and 0 bases at J, with 12 bases between the two ends. Germline CDR1 is MDHEN and CDR2 is SYDVKM. CDR3 region: CASSFEWRLSGNTIYF. The DNA of the CDR3 is TGTGCCAGCAGTTTCGAGTGGCGACTCTCTGGAAACACCATATATTTT. Full variable domain (missing parts from reference TRBV28 and TRBJ1-3): DVKVTQSSRYLVKRTGEKVFLECVQDMDHENMFWYRQDPGLGLRLIYFSYDVKMKEKGDIPEGYSVSREKKERFSLILESASTNQTSMYLCASSFEWRLSGNTIYFGEGSWLTVV.

The chain employs TRBV5-6 and TRBJ2-2; maybe TRBD1 (5 bases). The CDR3 loop spans 15 amino acids. The V gene lost 1 base and the J gene lost 0 bases, with 7 bases spanning the gap. The germline gives CDR1 SGHDT, CDR2 YYEEEE. As DNA, the CDR3 is TGTGCCAGCAGCTTGCAGGGAACGAACACCGGGGAGCTGTTTTTT. Its translation is CASSLQGTNTGELFF.

This chain links TRBV7-2 with TRBJ2-2, with TRBD2 identical over 9 bases. V lost 5 bases to trimming and J lost 8 bases; unmatched junction nucleotides: 9. Germline lookup yields CDR1 SGHTA and CDR2 FQGNSA. CDR3 length: 15 residues. The CDR3 DNA sequence: TGTGCCAGCAGCGTATCGGGACTAGCAACGGGGGAGCTGTTTTTT. Residues: CASSVSGLATGELFF.

This chain links TRBV11-2 with TRBJ2-7, with D unclear. This CDR3 region has 14 residues. The V gene lost 1 base and the J gene lost 5 bases, with 12 bases spanning the gap. Germline loops: CDR1 SGHAT, CDR2 FQNNGV. CDR3 DNA sequence: TGTGCCAGCAGCTTAGTGCTATCTATGGACGAGCAGTACTTC. Its translation is CASSLVLSMDEQYF.

The chain links TRBV19 to TRBJ2-7, with TRBD1 as a possible D gene (5 bases). The CDR3 extends over 14 amino acids. V shed 10 bases and J shed 4 bases, with 20 bases lying between them. Germline V gene lookup returns CDR1 LNHDA and CDR2 SQIVND (reference sequence). The CDR3 DNA reads TGTGCCACCTTCCACCGCAGGGCGACTTACGAGCAGTACTTC. Encoded protein: CATFHRRATYEQYF.

This clone was seen a single time. The J gene is TRBJ2-7, the V gene TRBV5-8; D is possibly TRBD1 (7 bases). The CDR3 runs 15 residues. Looked up from germline, CDR1 is SGHTS and CDR2 is YDEGEE. V was pared by 6 bases and J by 1 base, with 17 bases between. The CDR3 loop is CASKKGGQTSYEQYF. The DNA for the CDR3 is TGTGCCAGCAAAAAGGGGGGACAGACTTCCTACGAGCAGTACTTC.

This clone showed up just a few times. DNA of the CDR3: TGTGCCAGTAGTATATTGACAGGGTGGGCCGGGGAGCTGTTTTTT. Translating gives CASSILTGWAGELFF. The chain uses TRBV19 and TRBJ2-2; TRBD1 aligns across 7 bases. V was pared by 2 bases and J by 6 bases, with 6 bases of the junction left unmatched. Germline lookup yields CDR1 LNHDA and CDR2 SQIVND (reference sequence). The CDR3 sequence is 15 residues long.

The V call is TRBV19, the J call TRBJ1-1; D unresolved. CDR1 LNHDA and CDR2 SQIVND come from the germline V gene (reference sequence). The CDR3 runs 14 residues. The V gene lost 2 bases and the J gene lost 4 bases, with 11 bases spanning the gap. In DNA, the CDR3 is TGTGCCAGTAGTATATCTGGCAGGCCCACTGAAGCTTTCTTT. Residues: CASSISGRPTEAFF.

The gene calls are TRBV5-4 and TRBJ2-1; 8 bases are shared with TRBD2. CDR3 length equals 15 residues. Per the germline V gene, CDR1 is SGHNT and CDR2 is YYREEE (reference sequence). The V gene end was trimmed by 1 base and the J gene end by 8 bases; junction bases not matched to a gene: 8. CDR3 DNA: TGTGCCAGCAGCTTGCGCGGGGGGAAATTCGATGAGCAGTTCTTC. Translation gives CASSLRGGKFDEQFF.